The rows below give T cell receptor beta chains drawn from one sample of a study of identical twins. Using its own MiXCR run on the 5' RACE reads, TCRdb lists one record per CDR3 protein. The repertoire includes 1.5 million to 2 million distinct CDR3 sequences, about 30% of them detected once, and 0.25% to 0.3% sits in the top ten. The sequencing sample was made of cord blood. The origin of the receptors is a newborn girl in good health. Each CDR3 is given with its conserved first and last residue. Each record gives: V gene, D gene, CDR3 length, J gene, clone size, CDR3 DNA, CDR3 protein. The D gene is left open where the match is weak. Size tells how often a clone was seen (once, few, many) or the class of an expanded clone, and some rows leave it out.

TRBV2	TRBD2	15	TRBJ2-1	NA	TGTGCCAGCAGTGAATACGGGGGGTCACCCTACGAGCAGTTCTTC	CASSEYGGSPYEQFF
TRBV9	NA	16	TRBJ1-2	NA	TGTGCCAGCAGCGTAGCTCCGGATGGGGCACTCTATGGCTACACCTTC	CASSVAPDGALYGYTF
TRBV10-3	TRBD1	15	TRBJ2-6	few	TGTGCCACACGGGACACAGGGGCTGGGGCCAACGTCCTGACTTTC	CATRDTGAGANVLTF
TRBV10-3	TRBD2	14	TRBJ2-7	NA	TGTGCCATCAGCGGGACTAGCCTATCCTACGAGCAGTACTTC	CAISGTSLSYEQYF
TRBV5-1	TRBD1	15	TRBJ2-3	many	TGCGCCAGCAGCGTGACAGGGGACCGCACAGATACGCAGTATTTT	CASSVTGDRTDTQYF
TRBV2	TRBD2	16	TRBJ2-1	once	TGTGCCAGCAGCCCTAGAGTATTGTTAGCGGGCAATGAGCAGTTCTTC	CASSPRVLLAGNEQFF
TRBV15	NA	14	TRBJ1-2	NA	TGTGCCACCAGCAGAGATGGACTCCGCTATGGCTACACCTTC	CATSRDGLRYGYTF
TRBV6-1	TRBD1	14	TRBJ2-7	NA	TGTGCCAGCAGTACCAGACAGGGAGCGCTCGAGCAGTACTTC	CASSTRQGALEQYF
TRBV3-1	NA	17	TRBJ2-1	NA	TGTGCCAGCAGCCAGGACCCCAGGAGGACCTTCTACAATGAGCAGTTCTTC	CASSQDPRRTFYNEQFF
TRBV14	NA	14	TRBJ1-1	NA	TGTGCCAGCAGCCCACGGCGGGGGGATGTTGAAGCTTTCTTT	CASSPRRGDVEAFF
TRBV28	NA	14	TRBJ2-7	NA	TGTGCCACAGCCCGCCAGGTCACCTCCTACGAGCAGTACTTC	CATARQVTSYEQYF
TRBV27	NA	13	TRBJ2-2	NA	TGTGCCAGCAGTCCGACAGGCAGAGGGGAGCTGTTTTTT	CASSPTGRGELFF
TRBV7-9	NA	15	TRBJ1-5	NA	TGTGCCAGCAGCTCCGGACAGAGAGGCAATCAGCCCCAGCATTTT	CASSSGQRGNQPQHF
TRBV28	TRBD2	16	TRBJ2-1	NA	TGTGCCAGCAGTTTACGTACTAGCGGAGCATACAATGAGCAGTTCTTC	CASSLRTSGAYNEQFF
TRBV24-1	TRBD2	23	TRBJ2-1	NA	TGTGCCACCAGTGATTGGGTGACTAGCGGGAGGGTCCACCACCTTAGCTCCTACAATGAGCAGTTCTTC	CATSDWVTSGRVHHLSSYNEQFF
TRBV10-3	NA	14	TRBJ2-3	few	TGTGCCATCAGTGCCGGCTACTCCACAGATACGCAGTATTTT	CAISAGYSTDTQYF
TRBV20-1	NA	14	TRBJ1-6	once	TGCAGTGCTAGAGGGGGACCCATGGATTCACCCCTCCACTTT	CSARGGPMDSPLHF